This T cell receptor (beta chain) was sequenced during a study of T cell responses to AZD1222 COVID-19 vaccine. The study, taken as a whole, reports: All repertoire sampling was performed exclusively after the peak T cell response. Per reports, nearly half of all spike-specific TCRs target regions that are unmutated in variants. The donor cohort was predominantly white British with a female majority, and clonal diversity may have been underestimated.

Repertoires were generated with immunoSEQ multiplex PCR, while TCRdb's copy carries only in-frame clones and drops some. The sample lists 95,000 to 110,000 clones, 88% occurring once. Worth noting for this clone: Antigen specificity is unknown.

The length of the CDR3 is 14 residues. Germline V CDR1 and CDR2: SGHTA, FQGNSA. Unmatched junction bases numbered 4, after V lost 2 bases and J lost 6 bases. The receptor was isolated from an adult in good health. The specimen was peripheral blood, collected on day 0 of AZD1222 vaccination. The chain uses TRBV7-2 and TRBJ2-1; 7 bases fit TRBD2. Here the CDR3 reads CASSLRAGVNEQFF. CDR3 sequence (DNA): TGTGCCAGCAGCTTAAGGGCGGGGGTCAATGAGCAGTTCTTC. Filled out from reference TRBV7-2 and TRBJ2-1, the complete variable domain reads GAGVSQSPSNKVTEKGKDVELRCDPISGHTALYWYRQSLGQGLEFLIYFQGNSAPDKSGLPSDRFSAERTGGSVSTLTIQRTQQEDSAVYLCASSLRAGVNEQFFGPGTRLTVL.